Only a few counts were recorded for the clone carrying this T cell receptor (beta chain). Antigen specificity is unknown. This entry belongs to a study of T cell clonotyping in hematopoietic cell transplantation. Overall study context: Recipients' pretransplant samples followed cytoreduction. Study-wide results and caveats: Recipient TCR diversity dropped after transplant; expanded clonotypes rose from day 30 to 180.

Profiling relied on immunoSEQ multiplex PCR, and the TCRdb table lists in-frame clones only, not all of them. The sample shows about 41,000 clones, around 85% of them seen only once. The time point denotes: recipient sample about 28 days before transplant, after cytoreduction. Samples: about 28 days before transplant, then days 30, 100 and 180 after. Sequencing was performed on peripheral blood mononuclear cells, taken before stem cell transplant. The sequence came from a man between 60 and 75 years old with acute myeloid leukemia. Some clones in this sample may be carry-over from other donors' samples.

Here the CDR3 DNA reads TGTGCCAGCAGTTGGGACAGGAAAGATCAGCCCCAGCATTTT. Translating gives CASSWDRKDQPQHF. The chain links TRBV2 to TRBJ1-5, with TRBD1 matching 8 bases. After removal of 5 bases from V and 5 bases from J, the junction contained 5 bases not matched to a gene. CDR3 length: 14 amino acids. Germline CDR1 and CDR2: SNHLY and FYNNEI.